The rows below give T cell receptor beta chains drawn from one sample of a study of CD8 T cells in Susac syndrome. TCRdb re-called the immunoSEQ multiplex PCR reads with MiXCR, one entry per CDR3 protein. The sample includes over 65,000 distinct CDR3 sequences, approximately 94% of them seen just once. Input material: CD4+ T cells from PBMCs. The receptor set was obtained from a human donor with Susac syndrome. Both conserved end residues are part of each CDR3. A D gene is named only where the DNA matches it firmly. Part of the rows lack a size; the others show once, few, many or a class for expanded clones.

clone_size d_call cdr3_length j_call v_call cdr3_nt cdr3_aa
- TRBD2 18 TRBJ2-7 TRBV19 TGTGCCAGTAGTCAGTGGCTAGCGGCAGACCTGAGCTCCCACGAGCAGTACTTC CASSQWLAADLSSHEQYF
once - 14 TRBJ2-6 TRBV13 TGTGCCAGCAGCTTAGTCTCTGGGGCCAACGTCCTGACTTTC CASSLVSGANVLTF
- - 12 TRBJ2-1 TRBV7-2 TGTGCCAGCAGCTTATCCCGGGACTTACAGTTCTTC CASSLSRDLQFF
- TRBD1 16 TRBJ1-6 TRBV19 TGTGCCAGTAGCCCCCCGGACAGGACCTCTGATTCACCCCTCCACTTT CASSPPDRTSDSPLHF
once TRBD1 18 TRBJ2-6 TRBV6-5 TGTGCCAGCAGTTTGCTAGGGACAGCACTCTCTGGGGCCAACGTCCTGACTTTC CASSLLGTALSGANVLTF
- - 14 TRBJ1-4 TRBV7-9 TGTGCCAGCAGTCTGGAAAGGGCAGGCGAAAAACTGTTTTTT CASSLERAGEKLFF
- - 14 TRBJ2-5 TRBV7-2 TGTGCCAGCAGCTCTTCCGGGGGTAGTGGGACCCAGTACTTC CASSSSGGSGTQYF
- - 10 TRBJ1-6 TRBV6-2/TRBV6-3 TGTGCCAGCTCGTCAGGGGTCCTCCACTTT CASSSGVLHF
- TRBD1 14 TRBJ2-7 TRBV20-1 TGCAGTGCTAGAGGGCAGGGGGCAGGTTACGAGCAGTACTTC CSARGQGAGYEQYF
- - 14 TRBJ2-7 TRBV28 TGTGCCAGCAGTTTCGGGAGATGGTCCTACGAGCAGTACTTC CASSFGRWSYEQYF
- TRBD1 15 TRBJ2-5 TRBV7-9 TGTGCCAGCAGCTTAGTACCGGGACAGCAAGAGACCCAGTACTTC CASSLVPGQQETQYF
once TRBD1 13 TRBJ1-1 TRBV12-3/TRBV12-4 TGTGCCAGCCGGGACAGGCTGAACACTGAAGCTTTCTTT CASRDRLNTEAFF
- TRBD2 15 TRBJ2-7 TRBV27 TGTGCCAGCAGTCTGCGACTAGCGGGAACCTACGAGCAGTACTTC CASSLRLAGTYEQYF
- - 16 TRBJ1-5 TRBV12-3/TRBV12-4 TGTGCCAGCAGCCCCAACGTGGGGGGAAGCAATCAGCCCCAGCATTTT CASSPNVGGSNQPQHF
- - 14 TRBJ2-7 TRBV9 TGTGCCAGCAGCCCAGGGGGGTGGGCCTACGAGCAGTACTTC CASSPGGWAYEQYF
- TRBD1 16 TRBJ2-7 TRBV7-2 TGTGCCAGCAGCCCCCTTGGACAGGGGGTTTTCGACGAGCAGTACTTC CASSPLGQGVFDEQYF
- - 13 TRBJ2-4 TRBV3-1 TGTGCCAGCAGCCGGGACCTGGTAAACATTCAGTACTTC CASSRDLVNIQYF
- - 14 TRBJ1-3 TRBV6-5 TGTGCCAGCAGTTCCGGGACCGCTGGAAACACCATATATTTT CASSSGTAGNTIYF
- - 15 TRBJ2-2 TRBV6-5 TGTGCCACTCGACCCAGGGGGGCGAACACCGGGGAGCTGTTTTTT CATRPRGANTGELFF
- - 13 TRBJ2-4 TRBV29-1 TGCAGCGTTAAGACGCTCCTAGGGGACATTCAGTACTTC CSVKTLLGDIQYF
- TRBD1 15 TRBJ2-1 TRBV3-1 TGTGCCAGCAGCCAAGGGGACAGGGCGTACAATGAGCAGTTCTTC CASSQGDRAYNEQFF
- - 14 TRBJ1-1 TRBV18 TGTGCCAGCTCTCCCCGGGGCGGGATGACTGAAGCTTTCTTT CASSPRGGMTEAFF
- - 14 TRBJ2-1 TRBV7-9 TGTGCCAGCAGCTCCTGGGGGAGTGGGAATGAGCAGTTCTTC CASSSWGSGNEQFF
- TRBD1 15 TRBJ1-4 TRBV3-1 TGTGCCAGCAGCCTACAAGACAGGGCTAATGAAAAACTGTTTTTT CASSLQDRANEKLFF
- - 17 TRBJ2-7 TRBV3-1 TGTGCCAGCAGCCAGAAGGGTGGAAACTACCTCCTCGACGAGCAGTACTTC CASSQKGGNYLLDEQYF
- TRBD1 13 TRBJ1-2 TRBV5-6 TGTGCCAGCAGAGCCGGGACAGTTTATGGCTACACCTTC CASRAGTVYGYTF
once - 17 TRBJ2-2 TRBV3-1 TGTGCCAGCAGCCAACCCCCGTGGAGGGGGAACACCGGGGAGCTGTTTTTT CASSQPPWRGNTGELFF
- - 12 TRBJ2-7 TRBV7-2 TGTGCCAGCAGCCACGACAGCCACGAGCAGTACTTC CASSHDSHEQYF
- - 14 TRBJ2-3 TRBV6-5 TGTGCCAGCAGTTACACCGCATTGGGGGATACGCAGTATTTT CASSYTALGDTQYF
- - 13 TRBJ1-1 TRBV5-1 TGCGCCAGCAGCTTGGGTCCAGGGAATGAAGCTTTCTTT CASSLGPGNEAFF
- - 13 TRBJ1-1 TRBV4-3 TGCGCCAGCAGCCAAGAGCCGGGAGCTGAAGCTTTCTTT CASSQEPGAEAFF
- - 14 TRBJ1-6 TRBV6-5 TGTGCCAGCAGTGGGAGTCGGGCTAATTCACCCCTCCACTTT CASSGSRANSPLHF
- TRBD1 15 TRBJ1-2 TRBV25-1 TGTGCCAGCAGTGATCAAAGGACAGGGAACTATGGCTACACCTTC CASSDQRTGNYGYTF
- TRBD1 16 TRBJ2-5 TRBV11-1 TGTGCCAGCAGCTTTTTCCGGGACAGGGGTCGGGAGACCCAGTACTTC CASSFFRDRGRETQYF
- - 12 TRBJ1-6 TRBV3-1 TGTGCCAGCAGCCACGGCAATTCACCCCTCCACTTT CASSHGNSPLHF
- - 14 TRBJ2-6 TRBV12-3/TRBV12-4 TGTGCCAGCAGTAGGGGCGCCGGGGCCAACGTCCTGACTTTC CASSRGAGANVLTF
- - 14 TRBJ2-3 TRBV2 TGTGCCAGCAGTGCCGGACAGAACACAGATACGCAGTATTTT CASSAGQNTDTQYF
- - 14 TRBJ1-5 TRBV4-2 TGTGCCAGCAGCCCCGAAGACAGGAATCAGCCCCAGCATTTT CASSPEDRNQPQHF
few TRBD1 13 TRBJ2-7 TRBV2 TGTGCCAGCAGTCTACAGGGGCTCTACGAGCAGTACTTC CASSLQGLYEQYF
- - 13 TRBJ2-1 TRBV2 TGTGCCAGCCGGCTAGGGGTAGTGAATGAGCAGTTCTTC CASRLGVVNEQFF
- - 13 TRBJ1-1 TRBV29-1 TGCAGCGTTGGCCTAAGGTTGAACACTGAAGCTTTCTTT CSVGLRLNTEAFF
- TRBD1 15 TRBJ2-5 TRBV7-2 TGTGCCAGCAGCTTCGCCGGGACAGGGCCCGAGACCCAGTACTTC CASSFAGTGPETQYF
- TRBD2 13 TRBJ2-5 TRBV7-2 TGTGCCAGCAGGGGAGGACTAGTAGAGACCCAGTACTTC CASRGGLVETQYF
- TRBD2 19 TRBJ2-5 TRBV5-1 TGCGCCAGCAGCATGGGACTAGCGGGAGGTCCGGGGGGACAAGAGACCCAGTACTTC CASSMGLAGGPGGQETQYF
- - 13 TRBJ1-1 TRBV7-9 TGTGCCAGCAGCTTTGGGTTGAACACTGAAGCTTTCTTT CASSFGLNTEAFF
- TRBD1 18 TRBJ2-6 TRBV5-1 TGCGCCAGCAGCCCGGCCGGGACAGGGGACAGAGGGGCCAACGTCCTGACTTTC CASSPAGTGDRGANVLTF
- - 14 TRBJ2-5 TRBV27 TGTGCCAGCAGTCCCGGGGGGCCCCGGGGGACCCAGTACTTC CASSPGGPRGTQYF
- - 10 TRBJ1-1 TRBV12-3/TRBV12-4 TGTGCCAGCAGCCTATACGAAGCTTTCTTT CASSLYEAFF
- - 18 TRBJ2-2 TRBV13 TGTGCCAGCAGCTTAGGAGTAAGGCTACCCACAAACACCGGGGAGCTGTTTTTT CASSLGVRLPTNTGELFF
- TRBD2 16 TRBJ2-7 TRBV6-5 TGTGCCAGCAGTTACTCGATGGCCGGGGGGACCTACGAGCAGTACTTC CASSYSMAGGTYEQYF
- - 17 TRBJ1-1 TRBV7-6 TGTGCCAGCAGCTTAGCGGGCATGGGACCCCTGAACACTGAAGCTTTCTTT CASSLAGMGPLNTEAFF
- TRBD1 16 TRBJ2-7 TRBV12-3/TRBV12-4 TGTGCCAGCAGTCCACGAGAGGGGGCTATCTCCTACGAGCAGTACTTC CASSPREGAISYEQYF
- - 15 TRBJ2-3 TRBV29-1 TGCAGCGTTAGCCGCCTTCCCCAGCGGACAGATACGCAGTATTTT CSVSRLPQRTDTQYF